The 25 T cell receptor beta chains presented below share a single source sample, sequenced in a study of OX40 agonist ivuxolimab in advanced cancers. Generated by immunoSEQ multiplex PCR, the TCRdb table keeps only in-frame clones and is missing some. In the table there are under 75,000 clones, roughly nine tenths of which are singletons. The specimen was CD4+ or CD8+ T cells sorted from blood, collected in a trial of the OX40 agonist ivuxolimab. Receptor source: an adult with an advanced solid tumor such as melanoma, head and neck, liver or kidney cancer.

The V and J genes are TRBV11-3 and TRBJ1-1, with D unclear. Germline V lookup: CDR1 SGHNT, CDR2 YENEEA. The length of the CDR3 is 13 residues. The V end lost 3 bases, the J end lost 5 bases, and 10 bases lay between the germline ends. CDR3 coding DNA: TGTGCCAGCAGCTTTAGTCGTGGGACTGAAGCTTTCTTT. It specifies CASSFSRGTEAFF.

The chain couples TRBV11-3 to TRBJ1-1; 12 nucleotides line up with TRBD1. J lost 0 bases, V lost 6 bases, and 2 bases had no gene match. This CDR3 contains 15 residues. Germline-derived CDR1 and CDR2 are SGHNT and YENEEA. CDR3 DNA: TGTGCCAGCAGGGGGACAGGGGGCATGAACACTGAAGCTTTCTTT. Amino acid sequence: CASRGTGGMNTEAFF.

The rearrangement uses TRBV10-3 and TRBJ1-6; D gene ambiguous. The CDR3 has 15 residues. CDR1 is ENHRY, CDR2 SYGVKD, per germline. Trimming stripped 0 bases from V and 4 bases from J, with 7 bases between. This CDR3 is CAISESNRYNSPLHF. DNA for the CDR3: TGTGCCATCAGTGAGTCGAACCGTTATAATTCACCCCTCCACTTT.

This rearrangement joins TRBV30 to TRBJ1-2, with 7 bases aligning to TRBD1. Germline V gene lookup returns CDR1 GTSNPN and CDR2 SVGIG (reference sequence). The V and J ends lost 5 bases and 2 bases, in that order; junction bases with no gene match: 8. The CDR3 is made up of 14 amino acids. The CDR3 DNA reads as TGTGCCTGGGAAACAGGGGACTCAAACTATGGCTACACCTTC. Translating it yields CAWETGDSNYGYTF.

V and J are TRBV5-1 and TRBJ1-3; D gene ambiguous. Trimming pared 4 bases from V and 0 bases from J, leaving 11 bases between. The CDR3 has 15 amino acids. Germline assignment: CDR1 SGHRS and CDR2 YFSETQ. Here the CDR3 DNA reads TGCGCCAGCAGCCTCCCCACGGTCTCTGGAAACACCATATATTTT. Protein sequence: CASSLPTVSGNTIYF.

The rearrangement uses TRBV27 and TRBJ2-3; maybe TRBD1 (6 bases). The CDR3 spans 15 residues. The ends were cut back, 2 bases at V and 6 bases at J, with 15 bases in the middle. CDR1 and CDR2 from the germline V gene are MNHEY and SMNVEV (reference sequence). The CDR3 here is CASSLNRVSKDTQYF. As DNA, the CDR3 is TGTGCCAGCAGTTTAAACAGGGTGTCGAAGGATACGCAGTATTTT.

Remarks on this clone: One end of the junction does not line up with germline, which may come from a read error. The V call is TRBV11-2, the J call TRBJ1-2; D remains unclear. Germline CDR1 and CDR2: SGHAT and FQNNGV. CDR3 length equals 13 residues. The CDR3 nucleotides are TGTGCCAGCAGCTTAGAAACTAACTATGGCTACGCCTTC. Residues: CASSLETNYGYAF.

This chain uses TRBV7-3 with TRBJ1-1; D is ambiguous. The ends were cut back, 5 bases at V and 2 bases at J, with 9 bases in the middle. Germline V CDR1 and CDR2: SGHTA, FQGTGA. This CDR3 has 13 residues. The CDR3 DNA sequence: TGTGCCAGCAGCGCCGACCCTAACACTGAAGCTTTCTTT. It specifies CASSADPNTEAFF.

The chain carries TRBV7-2 and TRBJ2-7; 11 positions match TRBD1. The trim removed 3 bases at V and 3 bases at J, leaving 7 bases unmatched. The CDR3 spans 16 residues. From germline, CDR1 is SGHTA and CDR2 FQGNSA. The CDR3 region is CASSLGAGTGGYEQYF. CDR3 DNA: TGTGCCAGCAGCTTGGGGGCCGGGACAGGGGGCTACGAGCAGTACTTC.

CDR3 sequence reads: CASSIGTGFHNEQFF. CDR3 bases: TGCGCCAGCAGCATAGGGACAGGGTTCCACAATGAGCAGTTCTTC. This chain joins TRBV5-1 and TRBJ2-1; 9 positions match TRBD1. V shed 4 bases, J shed 5 bases, and the junction held 7 bases outside the gene matches. CDR3 length equals 15 residues. The germline gives CDR1 SGHRS, CDR2 YFSETQ.

The chain's CDR3 is CASSQAGDRGVQFF. The CDR3 nucleotides are TGCGCCAGCAGCCAAGCTGGGGACAGGGGGGTGCAGTTCTTC. The chain has TRBV4-1 and TRBJ2-1; 11 nucleotides align to TRBD1. CDR3 length: 14 amino acids. Trimming took 1 base from V and 12 from J; bases not matched to a gene: 5. CDR1 is MGHRA, CDR2 YSYEKL, per germline.

The chain links TRBV7-9 to TRBJ2-1; D is uncertain. V dropped 1 base and J dropped 0 bases, with 19 bases sitting between them. The CDR3 runs to 19 residues. Per germline, CDR1 SEHNR and CDR2 FQNEAQ (reference sequence). This CDR3 reads CASSLELGWGLSSYNEQFF. The CDR3 DNA sequence: TGTGCCAGCAGCTTAGAGCTTGGATGGGGTCTAAGCTCCTACAATGAGCAGTTCTTC.

The CDR3 loop is CASSVAPGQSSYEQYF. CDR3 nucleotides: TGTGCCAGCAGCGTAGCCCCGGGACAGAGCTCCTACGAGCAGTACTTC. The V gene is TRBV9, the J gene TRBJ2-7, with 7 bases identical to TRBD1. Germline V gene sequence: CDR1 SGDLS, CDR2 YYNGEE. V was pared by 0 bases and J by 0 bases, with 6 bases of the junction left unmatched. This CDR3 is built from 16 residues.

The chain joins TRBV30 to TRBJ2-5; D gene ambiguous. V was shortened by 5 bases and J by 3 bases, with 7 bases between the two germline ends. The CDR3 spans 11 residues. Per the germline V gene, CDR1 is GTSNPN and CDR2 is SVGIG (reference sequence). The CDR3 loop reads CAWEQKETQYF. The CDR3 nucleotides read TGTGCCTGGGAGCAGAAAGAGACCCAGTACTTC.

The DNA for the CDR3 is TGTGCCAGCAGCTCCCCGGAGGCGAACACTGAAGCTTTCTTT. As protein: CASSSPEANTEAFF. The chain recombines TRBV5-4 with TRBJ1-1; D uncertain. CDR1 SGHNT and CDR2 YYREEE come from the germline V gene (reference sequence). There are 14 residues in the CDR3. V was clipped by 3 bases and J by 1 base, with 10 bases between them.

The chain carries TRBV6-5 and TRBJ2-2; D ambiguous. Germline CDR1 is MNHEY and CDR2 is SVGAGI. V was clipped by 6 bases and J by 5 bases, with 10 bases between them. CDR3 size: 13 residues. In nucleotides, the CDR3 is TGTGCCAGCAGGCCCACTTATACCGGGGAGCTGTTTTTT. Translation gives CASRPTYTGELFF.

This chain links TRBV7-2 with TRBJ2-3, with TRBD1 matching over 10 bases. The CDR3 spans 14 residues. J lost 9 bases, V lost 5 bases, and 8 bases had no gene match. From germline, CDR1 is SGHTA and CDR2 FQGNSA. The CDR3: CASSQQPGQGTQYF. Here the CDR3 DNA reads TGTGCCAGCAGCCAACAGCCGGGACAGGGGACGCAGTATTTT.

J is TRBJ1-5 and V is TRBV19; D remains ambiguous. V lost 5 bases to trimming and J lost 0 bases, with 11 bases between them. From germline, CDR1 is LNHDA and CDR2 SQIVND (reference sequence). This CDR3 has 15 residues. CDR3 sequence reads: CASSLAVNSNQPQHF. CDR3 bases: TGTGCCAGTAGTCTCGCAGTCAATAGCAATCAGCCCCAGCATTTT. Looking up the rest from reference TRBV19 and TRBJ1-5 gives the full variable domain: DGGITQSPKYLFRKEGQNVTLSCEQNLNHDAMYWYRQDPGQGLRLIYYSQIVNDFQKGDIAEGYSVSREKKESFPLTVTSAQKNPTAFYLCASSLAVNSNQPQHFGDGTRLSIL.

This chain uses TRBV7-2 with TRBJ1-5; 8 positions match TRBD1. Germline values: CDR1 SGHTA, CDR2 FQGNSA. V lost 4 bases and J lost 6; bases outside the gene matches: 2. The CDR3 has 13 residues. The CDR3 DNA sequence: TGTGCCAGCAGCTCCCAGGGGGCTCAGCCCCAGCATTTT. Translating it yields CASSSQGAQPQHF.

The DNA for the CDR3 is TGTGCCAGCAGTTTACTTGGGTGGAGTCAGCCCCAGCATTTT. Protein sequence: CASSLLGWSQPQHF. The chain is built from TRBV28 and TRBJ1-5; no clear D. V dropped 2 bases and J dropped 6 bases, with 11 bases sitting between them. The CDR3 is 14 residues long. CDR1 is MDHEN, CDR2 SYDVKM, per germline.

This sequence joins TRBV15 and TRBJ1-2; possibly TRBD1 for D (5 bases). CDR1 is LNHNV and CDR2 is YYDKDF in the germline V gene (reference sequence). V dropped 1 base and J dropped 8 bases, with 14 bases sitting between them. The CDR3 length is 14 residues. CDR3 residues: CATSRGGGALGYTF. CDR3 nucleotide sequence: TGTGCCACCAGCAGAGGTGGAGGGGCTTTAGGCTACACCTTC.

This chain joins TRBV7-8 and TRBJ2-3, with 7 positions matching TRBD2. After removal of 5 bases from V and 2 bases from J, the junction contained 13 bases not matched to a gene. Germline-derived CDR1 and CDR2 are SGHVS and FQNEAQ. CDR3 length: 17 amino acids. CDR3 sequence: CASSPLQRAGTTDTQYF. The DNA of the CDR3 is TGTGCCAGCAGCCCCCTCCAAAGAGCGGGAACCACAGATACGCAGTATTTT.

The V call is TRBV19, the J call TRBJ1-5; D gene unclear. Germline values: CDR1 LNHDA, CDR2 SQIVND (reference sequence). The CDR3 is made up of 15 amino acids. Deletions cut 5 bases from V and 0 bases from J, with 11 bases between. CDR3 residues: CASSDAITSNQPQHF. The DNA for the CDR3 is TGTGCCAGTAGTGACGCCATTACTAGCAATCAGCCCCAGCATTTT.

The rearrangement joins TRBV28 to TRBJ2-6; D gene ambiguous. This CDR3 contains 15 residues. The germline V gene encodes CDR1 MDHEN and CDR2 SYDVKM. V lost 4 bases, J lost 0 bases, and 7 bases lay in between. CDR3 in amino acids: CASSSPYSGANVLTF. The CDR3 coding sequence is TGTGCCAGCAGTTCCCCATACTCTGGGGCCAACGTCCTGACTTTC.

The rearrangement links TRBV4-2 to TRBJ2-7, with 10 bases lining up with TRBD1. In germline, CDR1 is LGHNA, CDR2 YNFKEQ. The CDR3 covers 16 residues. The J segment lost 2 bases and the V segment lost 7 bases, leaving 11 bases of the junction unmatched. CDR3 loop: CASTNSPGQGAYEQYF. CDR3 coding DNA: TGTGCCAGCACAAACTCCCCCGGACAGGGGGCCTACGAGCAGTACTTC.